One sample yielded the 4 T cell receptor beta chains listed below, sequenced in a study of CD8 T cells in ankylosing spondylitis. Study-wide points: Made up of 7 to 9 highly homologous variants, a TCR beta motif appeared characteristic of ankylosing spondylitis blood.

Their antigen targets remain unknown. MiXCR, run by TCRdb on the 5' RACE reads, gives a single entry per CDR3 protein. The sample has approximately 540,000 distinct CDR3 sequences; about 13% are singletons. Sample: blood, either unsorted or a sorted T cell fraction (not recorded which). All receptors come from a male donor with ankylosing spondylitis.

This clonotype turned up a few times. The V and J genes are TRBV10-3 and TRBJ1-2; D gene ambiguous. This CDR3 comprises 13 residues. The V end was cut by 8 bases, the J end by 2 bases, with 12 bases between. Per germline, CDR1 ENHRY and CDR2 SYGVKD. Here the CDR3 DNA reads TGTGCCATCGCAGCGGACGGGAACTATGGCTACACCTTC. It yields the protein CAIAADGNYGYTF.

The J gene is TRBJ1-6, the V gene TRBV21-1. TRBV21-1 is annotated as a pseudogene. This CDR3 comprises 11 residues. Written as DNA, the CDR3 is TGTGCCAGCGTCAATAATTCACCCCTCCACTTT. Protein: CASVNNSPLHF.

This clonotype was picked up a small number of times. The chain recombines TRBV18 with TRBJ2-1, with D unclear. The CDR3 length is 14 residues. V dropped 3 bases and J dropped 2 bases, with 8 bases sitting between them. Germline CDR1 reads KGHSH; CDR2 reads LQKENI. The CDR3 region is CASSPASTYNEQFF. For the CDR3, the DNA is TGTGCCAGCTCACCGGCGTCCACCTACAATGAGCAGTTCTTC. Looking up the rest from reference TRBV18 and TRBJ2-1 gives the full variable domain: NAGVMQNPRHLVRRRGQEARLRCSPMKGHSHVYWYRQLPEEGLKFMVYLQKENIIDESGMPKERFSAEFPKEGPSILRIQQVVRGDSAAYFCASSPASTYNEQFFGPGTRLTVL.

The rearrangement joins TRBV19 to TRBJ2-5; a possible D gene is TRBD2 (5 bases). The CDR3 consists of 12 residues. Germline loops: CDR1 LNHDA, CDR2 SQIVND (reference sequence). Trimming removed 6 bases from V and 3 bases from J, with 8 bases in between. The CDR3 spells CASRDLEETQYF. CDR3 nucleotides: TGTGCCAGTAGGGACTTAGAAGAGACCCAGTACTTC.